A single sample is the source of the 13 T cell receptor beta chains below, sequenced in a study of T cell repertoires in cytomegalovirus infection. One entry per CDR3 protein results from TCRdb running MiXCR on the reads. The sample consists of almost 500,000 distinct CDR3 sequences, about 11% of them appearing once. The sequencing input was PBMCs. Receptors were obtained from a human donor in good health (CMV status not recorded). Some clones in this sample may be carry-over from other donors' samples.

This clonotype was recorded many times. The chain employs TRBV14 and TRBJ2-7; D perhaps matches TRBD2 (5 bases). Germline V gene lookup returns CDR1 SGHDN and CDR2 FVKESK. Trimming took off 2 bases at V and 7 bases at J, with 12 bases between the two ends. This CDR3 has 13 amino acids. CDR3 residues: CASSQMSPGEQYF. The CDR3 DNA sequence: TGTGCCAGCAGCCAAATGTCCCCGGGGGAGCAGTACTTC.

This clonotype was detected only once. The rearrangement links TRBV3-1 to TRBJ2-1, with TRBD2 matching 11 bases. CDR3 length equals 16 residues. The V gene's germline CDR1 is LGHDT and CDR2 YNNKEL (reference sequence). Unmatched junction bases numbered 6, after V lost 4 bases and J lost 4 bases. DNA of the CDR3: TGTGCCAGCAGCCGCCAACTAGCGGGGGTGTACAATGAGCAGTTCTTC. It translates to CASSRQLAGVYNEQFF.

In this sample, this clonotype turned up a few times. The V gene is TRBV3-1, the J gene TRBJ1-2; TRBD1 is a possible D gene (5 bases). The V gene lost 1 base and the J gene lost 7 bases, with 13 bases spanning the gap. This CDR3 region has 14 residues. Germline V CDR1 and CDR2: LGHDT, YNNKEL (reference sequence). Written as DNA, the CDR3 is TGTGCCAGCAGCCAAGTTGCAGGGACTACTGGCTACACCTTC. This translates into CASSQVAGTTGYTF.

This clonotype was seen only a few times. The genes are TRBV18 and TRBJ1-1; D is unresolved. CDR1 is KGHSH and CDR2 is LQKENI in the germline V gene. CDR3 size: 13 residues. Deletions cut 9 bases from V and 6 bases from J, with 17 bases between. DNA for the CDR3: TGTGCCAGTTCTCAACCTAGCCAAGCTGAAGCTTTCTTT. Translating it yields CASSQPSQAEAFF.

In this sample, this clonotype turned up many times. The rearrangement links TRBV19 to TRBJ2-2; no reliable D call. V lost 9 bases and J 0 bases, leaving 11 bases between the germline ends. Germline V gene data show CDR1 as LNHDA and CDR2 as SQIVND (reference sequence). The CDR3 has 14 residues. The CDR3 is CASSIGPNTGELFF. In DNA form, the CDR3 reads TGTGCCAGCAGCATCGGGCCGAACACCGGGGAGCTGTTTTTT. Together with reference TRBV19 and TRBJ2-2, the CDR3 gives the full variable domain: DGGITQSPKYLFRKEGQNVTLSCEQNLNHDAMYWYRQDPGQGLRLIYYSQIVNDFQKGDIAEGYSVSREKKESFPLTVTSAQKNPTAFYLCASSIGPNTGELFFGEGSRLTVL.

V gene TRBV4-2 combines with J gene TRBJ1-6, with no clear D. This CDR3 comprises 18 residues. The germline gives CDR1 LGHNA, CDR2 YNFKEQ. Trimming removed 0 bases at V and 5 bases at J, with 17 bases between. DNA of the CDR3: TGTGCCAGCAGCCAAGATATCTTCACGCGTAGGGATAATTCACCCCTCCACTTT. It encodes CASSQDIFTRRDNSPLHF.

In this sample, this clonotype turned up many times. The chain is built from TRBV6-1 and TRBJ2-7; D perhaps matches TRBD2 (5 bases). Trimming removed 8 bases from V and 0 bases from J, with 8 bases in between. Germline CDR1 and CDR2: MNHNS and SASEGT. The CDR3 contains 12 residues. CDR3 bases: TGTGCCAGCCGGGGAATCTCCTACGAGCAGTACTTC. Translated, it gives CASRGISYEQYF.

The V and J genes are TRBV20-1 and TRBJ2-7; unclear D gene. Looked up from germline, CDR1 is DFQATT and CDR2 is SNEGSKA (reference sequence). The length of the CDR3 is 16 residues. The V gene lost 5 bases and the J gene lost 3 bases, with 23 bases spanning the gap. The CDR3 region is CSAAPLTRKAVYEQYF. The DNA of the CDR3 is TGCAGTGCTGCACCCCTGACTCGTAAGGCCGTCTACGAGCAGTACTTC.

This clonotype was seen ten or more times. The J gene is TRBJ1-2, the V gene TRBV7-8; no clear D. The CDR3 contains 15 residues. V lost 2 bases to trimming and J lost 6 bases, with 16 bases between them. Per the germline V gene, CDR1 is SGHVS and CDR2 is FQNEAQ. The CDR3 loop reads CASSLNGLTTNGYTF. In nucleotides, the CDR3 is TGTGCCAGCAGCTTAAATGGCCTCACAACCAATGGCTACACCTTC.

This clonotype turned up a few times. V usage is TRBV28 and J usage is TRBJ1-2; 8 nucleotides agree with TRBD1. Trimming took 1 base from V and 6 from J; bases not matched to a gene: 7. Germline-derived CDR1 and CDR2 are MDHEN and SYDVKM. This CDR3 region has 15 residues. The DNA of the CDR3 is TGTGCCAGCAGTTTATTCGTCGACAGGGGACATGGCTACACCTTC. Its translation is CASSLFVDRGHGYTF.

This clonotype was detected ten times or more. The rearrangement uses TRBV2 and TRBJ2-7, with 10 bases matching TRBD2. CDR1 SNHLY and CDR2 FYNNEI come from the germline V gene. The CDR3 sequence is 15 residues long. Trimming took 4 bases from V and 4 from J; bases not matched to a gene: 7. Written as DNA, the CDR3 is TGTGCCAGCAGTGTCGGGCTAGCGGGAGTTTACGAGCAGTACTTC. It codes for CASSVGLAGVYEQYF.

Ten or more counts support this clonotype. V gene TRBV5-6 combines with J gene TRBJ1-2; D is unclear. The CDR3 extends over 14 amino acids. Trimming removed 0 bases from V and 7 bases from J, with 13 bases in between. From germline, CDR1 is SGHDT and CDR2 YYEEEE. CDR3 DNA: TGTGCCAGCAGCTTGGGGGCAGGAATCCTTGGCTACACCTTC. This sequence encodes CASSLGAGILGYTF.

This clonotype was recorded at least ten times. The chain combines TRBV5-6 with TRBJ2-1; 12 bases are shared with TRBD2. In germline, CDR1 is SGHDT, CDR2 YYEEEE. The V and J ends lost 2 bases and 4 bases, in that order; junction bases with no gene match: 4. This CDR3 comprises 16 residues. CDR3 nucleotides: TGTGCCAGCAGCTTCCTGACTAGCGGGAGTTACAATGAGCAGTTCTTC. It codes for CASSFLTSGSYNEQFF.